A selection of T cell receptor beta chains follows, all from one sample in a study of cytomegalovirus exposure and HLA in healthy donors. TCRdb's table, derived via immunoSEQ multiplex PCR, lists solely in-frame clones and lacks some. The sample has 120,000 or so clones; 75% to 85% are singletons. Input material: PBMCs. The receptors originated from a woman aged 45-60 years in good health and CMV-seropositive. Each CDR3 is given with its conserved first and last residue. The D gene is left open where the match is weak. Size is stated for part of the rows, as once, few or many counts, or as a class when the clone is expanded.

D: TRBD2
length: 16
size: NA
J: TRBJ2-1
V: TRBV5-6
DNA: TGTGCCAGCAGCTTGGTCCCTGGGGGGGGCTACAATGAGCAGTTCTTC
CDR3: CASSLVPGGGYNEQFF

D: TRBD1
length: 15
size: NA
J: TRBJ2-1
V: TRBV7-9
DNA: TGTGCCAGCAGCTCCGGGACAGGGGATTACAATGAGCAGTTCTTC
CDR3: CASSSGTGDYNEQFF

D: TRBD1
length: 15
size: NA
J: TRBJ1-5
V: TRBV15
DNA: TGTGCCACCCGGGACAGGGGGCGCGGTGGTCAGCCCCAGCATTTT
CDR3: CATRDRGRGGQPQHF

D: NA
length: 14
size: NA
J: TRBJ2-5
V: TRBV15
DNA: TGTGCCACCAGCAGAGATCAGGGAAAGGAGACCCAGTACTTC
CDR3: CATSRDQGKETQYF

D: NA
length: 13
size: NA
J: TRBJ1-1
V: TRBV7-2
DNA: TGTGCCAGCAGCATCCAGGGATATACTGAAGCTTTCTTT
CDR3: CASSIQGYTEAFF

D: NA
length: 14
size: NA
J: TRBJ2-5
V: TRBV11-2
DNA: TGTGCCAGCAGATGGAGGTGGGCTAGTGAGACCCAGTACTTC
CDR3: CASRWRWASETQYF

D: NA
length: 14
size: NA
J: TRBJ2-5
V: TRBV4-1
DNA: TGCGCCAGCAGCCAAGAACGTCATCGGGGGACCCAGTACTTC
CDR3: CASSQERHRGTQYF

D: TRBD2
length: 16
size: NA
J: TRBJ2-1
V: TRBV4-3
DNA: TGCGCCAGCAGCCAAGTAGGTCTAGCGGCTGGAGTAGAGCAGTTCTTC
CDR3: CASSQVGLAAGVEQFF

D: NA
length: 14
size: NA
J: TRBJ2-3
V: TRBV7-9
DNA: TGTGCCAGCAGCTCAAGGGACTCGGCAGATACGCAGTATTTT
CDR3: CASSSRDSADTQYF

D: TRBD2
length: 16
size: NA
J: TRBJ2-1
V: TRBV5-1
DNA: TGCGCCAGCAGCCTAAGCGGGACTAGCATTGTCAATGAGCAGTTCTTC
CDR3: CASSLSGTSIVNEQFF

D: NA
length: 16
size: NA
J: TRBJ2-3
V: TRBV5-1
DNA: TGCGCCAGCAGCTTGGATCAGGCTCGGATCACAGATACGCAGTATTTT
CDR3: CASSLDQARITDTQYF

D: TRBD2
length: 16
size: NA
J: TRBJ2-7
V: TRBV27
DNA: TGTGCCAGCAGTTTAATAGCGGGGGGTGCCACCTACGAGCAGTACTTC
CDR3: CASSLIAGGATYEQYF

D: TRBD2
length: 14
size: NA
J: TRBJ2-7
V: TRBV5-1
DNA: TGCGCCAGCAGCTCCAGCGGGAGGGCCAACGAGCAGTACTTC
CDR3: CASSSSGRANEQYF

D: NA
length: 14
size: once
J: TRBJ2-7
V: TRBV4-1
DNA: TGCGCCAGCAGCCAAGTACAGCCCGGTTACGAGCAGTACTTC
CDR3: CASSQVQPGYEQYF

D: TRBD1
length: 14
size: NA
J: TRBJ1-4
V: TRBV5-1
DNA: TGCGCCAGCAGCCGGGGGACAGGGGAAGAAAAACTGTTTTTT
CDR3: CASSRGTGEEKLFF

D: NA
length: 14
size: NA
J: TRBJ1-2
V: TRBV7-9
DNA: TGTGCCAGCAGCTTCATGACAGATAACTATGGCTACACCTTC
CDR3: CASSFMTDNYGYTF

D: NA
length: 14
size: NA
J: TRBJ2-7
V: TRBV29-1
DNA: TGCAGCGTTGAGGCTGGCCAGGGGGGCTACGAGCAGTACTTC
CDR3: CSVEAGQGGYEQYF

D: NA
length: 15
size: once
J: TRBJ1-1
V: TRBV6-1
DNA: TGTGCCAGCAGTGGGGTCGAAAGGGGAAACACTGAAGCTTTCTTT
CDR3: CASSGVERGNTEAFF

D: NA
length: 17
size: NA
J: TRBJ1-6
V: TRBV5-4
DNA: TGTGCCAGCAGCAGTTCAGGGGTCGTAGGAAATAATTCACCCCTCCACTTT
CDR3: CASSSSGVVGNNSPLHF

D: TRBD2
length: 15
size: few
J: TRBJ2-1
V: TRBV7-3
DNA: TGTGCCAGCAGCTCGACTAGCAGGCCCTACAATGAGCAGTTCTTC
CDR3: CASSSTSRPYNEQFF

D: NA
length: 12
size: NA
J: TRBJ2-5
V: TRBV29-1
DNA: TGCAGCGCATTACAGGGCGGGGAGACCCAGTACTTC
CDR3: CSALQGGETQYF

D: NA
length: 13
size: few
J: TRBJ1-5
V: TRBV30
DNA: TGTGCCTGGGGGCAGGATAGCAATCAGCCCCAGCATTTT
CDR3: CAWGQDSNQPQHF

D: NA
length: 15
size: NA
J: TRBJ1-1
V: TRBV4-1
DNA: TGCGCCAGCAGCTTGACTGGGGAGAGAAACACTGAAGCTTTCTTT
CDR3: CASSLTGERNTEAFF

D: TRBD2
length: 16
size: NA
J: TRBJ2-7
V: TRBV5-1
DNA: TGCGCCAGCAGATCCCTAGCGGGGGGGCCTTTGGACGAGCAGTACTTC
CDR3: CASRSLAGGPLDEQYF

D: TRBD1
length: 12
size: NA
J: TRBJ1-4
V: TRBV19
DNA: TGTGCCAGAAATGACAGGGGGGAAAAACTGTTTTTT
CDR3: CARNDRGEKLFF

D: NA
length: 13
size: NA
J: TRBJ2-5
V: TRBV5-1
DNA: TGCGCCAGCAGCTTGGTCGGGACTGAGACCCAGTACTTC
CDR3: CASSLVGTETQYF

D: NA
length: 13
size: NA
J: TRBJ1-4
V: TRBV2
DNA: TGTGCCACCCGAAAACTCGAGGGTGAAAAACTGTTTTTT
CDR3: CATRKLEGEKLFF

D: NA
length: 14
size: NA
J: TRBJ1-1
V: TRBV7-3
DNA: TGTGCCAGCAGCCCGCGGGGGGCCGGCACTGAAGCTTTCTTT
CDR3: CASSPRGAGTEAFF

D: TRBD2
length: 13
size: few
J: TRBJ2-7
V: TRBV19
DNA: TGTGCCAGTAGTTCTAGCGGGGGAACCGAGCAGTACTTC
CDR3: CASSSSGGTEQYF

D: NA
length: 12
size: NA
J: TRBJ1-5
V: TRBV30
DNA: TGTGCCTGGGGCCAGGGAAATCAGCCCCAGCATTTT
CDR3: CAWGQGNQPQHF

D: NA
length: 12
size: NA
J: TRBJ2-7
V: TRBV6-6
DNA: TGTGCCAGCAGTTATGGGCTCTACGAGCAGTACTTC
CDR3: CASSYGLYEQYF

D: NA
length: 13
size: medium-sized
J: TRBJ1-2
V: TRBV2
DNA: TGTGCCAGCAGTGAAGGACAATACTATGGCTACACCTTC
CDR3: CASSEGQYYGYTF

D: TRBD1
length: 16
size: NA
J: TRBJ1-4
V: TRBV5-1
DNA: TGCGCCAGCAGCTTGGTAGCCGGACAGGGTTCTGAAAAACTGTTTTTT
CDR3: CASSLVAGQGSEKLFF

D: TRBD1
length: 15
size: NA
J: TRBJ2-7
V: TRBV7-2
DNA: TGTGCCAGCAGTTCCCCGGGACAGGGGGCCTACGAGCAGTACTTC
CDR3: CASSSPGQGAYEQYF

D: NA
length: 13
size: NA
J: TRBJ2-4
V: TRBV7-9
DNA: TGTGCCAGCAGAGCCCAAGCCAAAAACATTCAGTACTTC
CDR3: CASRAQAKNIQYF

D: NA
length: 13
size: NA
J: TRBJ1-1
V: TRBV19
DNA: TGTGCCAGTAGTTGGGCAGGGAGGACTGAAGCTTTCTTT
CDR3: CASSWAGRTEAFF

D: NA
length: 14
size: NA
J: TRBJ2-1
V: TRBV4-3
DNA: TGCGCCAGCAGCCAAGAGGGCCGGAGGGATGAGCAGTTCTTC
CDR3: CASSQEGRRDEQFF

D: NA
length: 14
size: NA
J: TRBJ2-3
V: TRBV4-1
DNA: TGCGCCAGCAGCCAAGTGACTCTTACAGATACGCAGTATTTT
CDR3: CASSQVTLTDTQYF

D: NA
length: 16
size: NA
J: TRBJ2-1
V: TRBV9
DNA: TGTGCCAGCAGCGCCCGTCGGGGGTCCTCCTACAATGAGCAGTTCTTC
CDR3: CASSARRGSSYNEQFF

D: NA
length: 12
size: NA
J: TRBJ2-7
V: TRBV28
DNA: TGTGCCAGCAGCCAGGGGGGTTACGAGCAGTACTTC
CDR3: CASSQGGYEQYF

D: TRBD1
length: 17
size: few
J: TRBJ1-1
V: TRBV7-9
DNA: TGTGCCAGCAGCTTCCCCGGGACAGGGGATAAAGGAACTGAAGCTTTCTTT
CDR3: CASSFPGTGDKGTEAFF

D: TRBD1
length: 15
size: few
J: TRBJ1-1
V: TRBV10-3
DNA: TGTGCCATCAGTGAAGAAGACAGGGGGCCCACTGAAGCTTTCTTT
CDR3: CAISEEDRGPTEAFF

D: TRBD2
length: 15
size: NA
J: TRBJ2-3
V: TRBV5-1
DNA: TGCGCCAGCAAGGAAGCGGGGGGGCCGGTAGATACGCAGTATTTT
CDR3: CASKEAGGPVDTQYF

D: TRBD2
length: 16
size: NA
J: TRBJ2-3
V: TRBV5-6
DNA: TGTGCCAGCAGCTTATTAAGCGGGAGGAGGGTAGATACGCAGTATTTT
CDR3: CASSLLSGRRVDTQYF

D: TRBD1
length: 15
size: NA
J: TRBJ1-4
V: TRBV9
DNA: TGTGCCAGCAGCGTCCAGGACAGGTGGCAGGAAAAACTGTTTTTT
CDR3: CASSVQDRWQEKLFF

D: TRBD1
length: 15
size: NA
J: TRBJ2-7
V: TRBV6-1
DNA: TGTGCCAGCAGTGACTGGACAGGGGGCTCCTACGAGCAGTACTTC
CDR3: CASSDWTGGSYEQYF

D: TRBD2
length: 15
size: NA
J: TRBJ2-1
V: TRBV14
DNA: TGTGCCAGCAGCCTCGGGCTGGGGACTAGTCCGACGCAGTTCTTC
CDR3: CASSLGLGTSPTQFF

D: NA
length: 15
size: few
J: TRBJ2-1
V: TRBV9
DNA: TGTGCCAGCAGCGGTACCCCTTCGGGGAGGAATGAGCAGTTCTTC
CDR3: CASSGTPSGRNEQFF

D: TRBD1
length: 14
size: NA
J: TRBJ1-2
V: TRBV2
DNA: TGTGCCAGCGCGAAACAGGGGGGATGGAACGGCTACACCTTC
CDR3: CASAKQGGWNGYTF

D: TRBD1
length: 13
size: NA
J: TRBJ1-2
V: TRBV11-3
DNA: TGTGCCAGCAGCTTACAGGGGGTGGATGGCTACACCTTC
CDR3: CASSLQGVDGYTF